Following are 20 T cell receptor beta chains from one sample sequenced in a study of cytomegalovirus exposure and HLA in healthy donors (TCRdb year 2017). Library method: the immunoSEQ multiplex PCR assay. For the multiplex PCR, a mixture combining 60 forward primers for TCR Vbeta segments and 13 reverse primers for TCR Jbeta segments was used. In its TCRdb copy, this immuneACCESS table keeps in-frame sequences only and misses some clones. Where compared with another copy, unresolved V genes explain less than half of these, and the others have no known cause. The sample has about 150,000 clones on record, approximately 81% of them singletons. Together, the top ten hold about 2.3% of the sample. The specimen sequenced was PBMCs. The receptors were sampled from a woman aged 18-29 years in good health and CMV-seronegative.

The chain combines TRBV7-8 with TRBJ1-2; no clear D. Germline CDR1 is SGHVS and CDR2 is FQNEAQ. This CDR3 comprises 12 residues. The V end was cut by 5 bases, the J end by 4 bases, with 8 bases between. The CDR3 protein is CASSPEVYGYTF. The CDR3 bases are TGTGCCAGCAGCCCGGAGGTCTATGGCTACACCTTC.

The genes are TRBV30 and TRBJ2-5, with D possibly TRBD1 on 5 matching bases. The J call may be wrong; the DNA end is better matched by TRBJ2-7. This CDR3 contains 14 residues. Germline V CDR1 and CDR2: GTSNPN, SVGIG (reference sequence). The CDR3 region is CAWSRAGWTYEQYF. The CDR3 DNA is TGTGCCTGGAGTCGGGCAGGGTGGACCTACGAGCAGTACTTC.

This chain links TRBV7-8 with TRBJ2-1, with 11 nucleotides matching TRBD2. The germline CDR1 and CDR2 sequences are SGHVS and FQNEAQ. V trimming: 4 bases; J trimming: 7 bases; junction bases outside the gene matches: 9. This CDR3 comprises 16 residues. CDR3 in DNA: TGTGCCAGCAGCTGGGTACTAGCGGGAGTCACGAATGAGCAGTTCTTC. Translating it yields CASSWVLAGVTNEQFF.

The J gene is TRBJ1-4, the V gene TRBV7-9, with TRBD1 identical over 9 bases. Unmatched junction bases numbered 8, after V lost 5 bases and J lost 4 bases. CDR3 size: 16 residues. Germline-derived CDR1 and CDR2 are SEHNR and FQNEAQ (reference sequence). In DNA form, the CDR3 reads TGTGCCAGCAGCCTTGTGGGGGACAGGGTTAATGAAAAACTGTTTTTT. Translating it yields CASSLVGDRVNEKLFF.

As DNA, the CDR3 is TGCGCCAGCAGCCGGGACACCTCTGGAAACACCATATATTTT. Translated: CASSRDTSGNTIYF. The chain joins TRBV5-1 to TRBJ1-3, with D maybe TRBD1 (6 bases). V was trimmed by 4 bases and J by 0 bases, leaving 8 bases between them. CDR1 SGHRS and CDR2 YFSETQ come from the germline V gene. This CDR3 contains 14 residues.

The chain is built from TRBV10-3 and TRBJ1-5; D is unresolved. CDR3 length: 18 residues. CDR1 and CDR2 from the germline V gene are ENHRY and SYGVKD. V gave up 0 bases and J gave up 2 bases, with 17 bases separating them. In DNA, the CDR3 is TGTGCCATCAGTGAGTCGTTGGGGAGTATTGGTGGCAATCAGCCCCAGCATTTT. Amino acid sequence: CAISESLGSIGGNQPQHF.

This clone was found a few times. The J gene is TRBJ1-1, the V gene TRBV2, with D unresolved. The CDR3 is 12 amino acids. Germline loops: CDR1 SNHLY, CDR2 FYNNEI. The V end was cut by 10 bases, the J end by 0 bases, with 9 bases between. CDR3: CATQIMNTEAFF. In nucleotides, the CDR3 is TGTGCCACACAAATAATGAACACTGAAGCTTTCTTT.

The chain uses TRBV29-1 and TRBJ1-2, with TRBD1 matching over 7 bases. This CDR3 is built from 14 residues. V was clipped by 3 bases and J by 3 bases; unmatched bases: 7. CDR1 is SQVTM, CDR2 ANQGSEA, per germline. The CDR3 loop reads CSVEGGRGDYGYTF. DNA of the CDR3: TGCAGCGTTGAGGGGGGCAGGGGGGACTATGGCTACACCTTC.

This chain links TRBV28 with TRBJ2-7; D is perhaps TRBD1 (6 bases). V dropped 5 bases and J dropped 6 bases, with 17 bases sitting between them. CDR1 and CDR2 (germline): MDHEN, SYDVKM. The CDR3 loop spans 14 amino acids. The CDR3 DNA reads TGTGCCAGCAGTAAACAGGGCGAGGCCCCCGAGCAGTACTTC. Translation gives CASSKQGEAPEQYF.

The chain joins TRBV4-2 to TRBJ2-7; no firm D call. V lost 2 bases and J 6 bases, leaving 17 bases between the germline ends. The CDR3 contains 15 residues. CDR1 LGHNA and CDR2 YNFKEQ come from the germline V gene. CDR3 protein: CASSQPVGGEREQYF. CDR3 DNA sequence: TGTGCCAGCAGCCAACCAGTCGGCGGCGAACGCGAGCAGTACTTC.

This clone has a single count. The V and J genes are TRBV7-2 and TRBJ1-2, with TRBD1 identical over 8 bases. The CDR3 runs to 15 residues. Germline lookup yields CDR1 SGHTA and CDR2 FQGNSA. The V gene end was trimmed by 5 bases and the J gene end by 4 bases; junction bases not matched to a gene: 9. The CDR3 coding sequence is TGTGCCAGCAGCCCGGGGGGACAGGTGGCCTATGGCTACACCTTC. Protein sequence: CASSPGGQVAYGYTF.

The chain uses TRBV28 and TRBJ2-6; D is perhaps TRBD1 (5 bases). The V and J ends lost 6 bases and 1 base respectively, with 22 bases between them. Germline CDR1 reads MDHEN; CDR2 reads SYDVKM. CDR3 length equals 19 residues. Written as DNA, the CDR3 is TGTGCCAGCAGCCAGGGCAGGACGGACCGCCGGTCTGGGGCCAACGTCCTGACTTTC. Residues: CASSQGRTDRRSGANVLTF.

V is TRBV27 and J is TRBJ2-2, with TRBD2 matching over 7 bases. CDR1 and CDR2 (germline): MNHEY, SMNVEV (reference sequence). V trimming: 7 bases; J trimming: 5 bases; junction bases outside the gene matches: 16. This CDR3 is 17 amino acids long. The CDR3 region is CASTTSVAGVQTGELFF. The CDR3 coding sequence is TGTGCCAGCACCACCTCCGTTGCGGGGGTTCAGACCGGGGAGCTGTTTTTT.

The chain links TRBV28 to TRBJ1-2, with 8 bases aligning to TRBD1. With 7 bases clipped from V and 1 base from J, the junction kept 8 bases outside the gene matches. Per germline, CDR1 MDHEN and CDR2 SYDVKM. The CDR3 runs 15 residues. The CDR3 nucleotides are TGTGCCAGCACCTACGGGACAGGTCGTAACTATGGCTACACCTTC. It yields the protein CASTYGTGRNYGYTF.

V usage is TRBV5-1 and J usage is TRBJ2-3; 8 nucleotides align to TRBD2. Losses at the gene ends were 4 bases for V and 6 bases for J; bases not matched to a gene: 7. The CDR3 spans 14 residues. Germline CDR1 reads SGHRS; CDR2 reads YFSETQ. The CDR3 coding sequence is TGCGCCAGCAGCGCGGGGGGCCCCATTGATACGCAGTATTTT. Amino acids: CASSAGGPIDTQYF.

The genes are TRBV27 and TRBJ2-1, with 12 positions matching TRBD2. The trim removed 4 bases at V and 7 bases at J, leaving 5 bases unmatched. This CDR3 is 15 amino acids long. CDR1 MNHEY and CDR2 SMNVEV come from the germline V gene (reference sequence). The CDR3 sequence: CASSSLAGGPNEQFF. In DNA form, the CDR3 reads TGTGCCAGCAGTTCGCTAGCGGGAGGGCCGAATGAGCAGTTCTTC.

The genes are TRBV11-2 and TRBJ2-7, with D perhaps matching TRBD2 (5 bases). Per germline, CDR1 SGHAT and CDR2 FQNNGV. Trimming took off 2 bases at V and 7 bases at J, with 15 bases between the two ends. This CDR3 is built from 14 residues. This CDR3 reads CASSLPSRTGEQYF. The CDR3 bases are TGTGCCAGCAGCTTACCGAGCAGGACGGGAGAGCAGTACTTC.

V gene TRBV5-4 combines with J gene TRBJ1-6; TRBD1 matches at 7 bases. The CDR3 covers 15 residues. The germline V gene encodes CDR1 SGHNT and CDR2 YYREEE (reference sequence). V dropped 0 bases and J dropped 13; count of bases not matched to a gene: 10. CDR3 region: CASSLGSDRADPLHF. CDR3 nucleotides: TGTGCCAGCAGCTTGGGATCCGACAGGGCGGATCCCCTCCACTTT. Based on the CDR3 plus reference TRBV5-4 and TRBJ1-6, the full variable domain is ETGVTQSPTHLIKTRGQQVTLRCSSQSGHNTVSWYQQALGQGPQFIFQYYREEENGRGNFPPRFSGLQFPNYSSELNVNALELDDSALYLCASSLGSDRADPLHFGNGTRLTVT.

Regarding this clone: No conserved phenylalanine or tryptophan is present at the end of the CDR3, so a read error is the likely explanation. The CDR3 here is CAIRRTGGPYEQYS. In DNA form, the CDR3 reads TGTGCCATCAGGCGGACAGGGGGACCCTACGAGCAGTACTCC. The chain has TRBV10-3 and TRBJ2-7; TRBD1 aligns across 10 bases. The V gene end was trimmed by 6 bases and the J gene end by 2 bases; junction bases not matched to a gene: 4. Germline CDR1 and CDR2: ENHRY and SYGVKD. This CDR3 has 14 amino acids.

This chain links TRBV19 with TRBJ2-7; no definite D call. Trimming removed 7 bases at V and 0 bases at J, with 10 bases between. The CDR3 loop spans 13 amino acids. Germline-derived CDR1 and CDR2 are LNHDA and SQIVND (reference sequence). CDR3 in amino acids: CASTGGNSYEQYF. CDR3 nucleotides: TGTGCCAGTACCGGCGGTAACTCCTACGAGCAGTACTTC.